The T cell receptor (beta chain) under discussion was sequenced for a study of blood T cell repertoires in COVID-19. About the study: Acute and convalescent COVID-19 specimens originated in the United States, Italy and Spain. The analysed material was cDNA or gDNA that came from T cells, B-cell-depleted T cells, or PBMCs.

CDR3 length: 15 amino acids. CDR1 is MGHDK, CDR2 SYGVNS, per germline. V gave up 3 bases and J gave up 3 bases, with 11 bases separating them. The repertoire was sequenced with immunoSEQ multiplex PCR; TCRdb's copy has only in-frame clones and lacks some. The sample contains 150,000 or so clones, about 85% of which appear only once. Enrollment of patients from Seattle took place during active infection, with longitudinal follow-up. J is TRBJ2-2 and V is TRBV25-1, with D possibly matching TRBD1 (6 bases). The sample consisted of peripheral blood. The TCR sequence derives from a woman aged 50 to 60 with COVID-19, enrolled during active disease. DNA of the CDR3: TGTGCCAGCAGTGACCGTACAGGGTACACCGGGGAGCTGTTTTTT. Amino acids: CASSDRTGYTGELFF.